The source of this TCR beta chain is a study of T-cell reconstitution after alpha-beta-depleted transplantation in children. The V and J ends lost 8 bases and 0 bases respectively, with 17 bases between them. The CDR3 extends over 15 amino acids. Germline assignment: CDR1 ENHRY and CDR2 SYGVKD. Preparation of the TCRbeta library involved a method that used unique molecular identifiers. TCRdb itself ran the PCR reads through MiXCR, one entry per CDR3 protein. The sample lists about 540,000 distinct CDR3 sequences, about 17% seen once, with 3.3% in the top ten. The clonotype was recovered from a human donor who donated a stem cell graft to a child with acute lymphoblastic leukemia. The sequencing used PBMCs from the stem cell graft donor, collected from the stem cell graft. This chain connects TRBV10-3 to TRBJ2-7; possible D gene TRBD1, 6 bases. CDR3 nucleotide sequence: TGTGCCATCCGTAGGGACAAAGGTGACTCCTACGAGCAGTACTTC. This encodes CAIRRDKGDSYEQYF.